The rows below give T cell receptor beta chains drawn from one sample of a study of blood T cell repertoires in COVID-19. The table came from immunoSEQ multiplex PCR; TCRdb's copy has only in-frame clones and leaves some out. The repertoire holds approximately 68,000 clones, with approximately 83% as singletons. Input material: peripheral blood. These receptors originate from an older woman with acute or convalescent COVID-19. Each CDR3 is given with its conserved first and last residue. D genes are given only for firm matches. A row's size may be missing; if present it is once, few, many or a size class.

V gene: TRBV14
J gene: TRBJ2-2
D gene: TRBD1
clone size: NA
CDR3 DNA: TGTGCCAGCAGCCAGTTCGGGACAGGGAACACCGGGGAGCTGTTTTTT
CDR3 protein: CASSQFGTGNTGELFF

V gene: TRBV19
J gene: TRBJ1-5
D gene: NA
clone size: NA
CDR3 DNA: TGTGCCAGTACCAAGGGCAGGGAGGGCAATCAGCCCCAGCATTTT
CDR3 protein: CASTKGREGNQPQHF

V gene: TRBV12-3/TRBV12-4
J gene: TRBJ1-2
D gene: NA
clone size: NA
CDR3 DNA: TGTGCCAGCAGCCACAGGGTAAATGGCTACACCTTC
CDR3 protein: CASSHRVNGYTF

V gene: TRBV19
J gene: TRBJ2-1
D gene: TRBD2
clone size: NA
CDR3 DNA: TGTGCCAGTAGCCAAAAGCGGGGGGCCAATGAGCAGTTCTTC
CDR3 protein: CASSQKRGANEQFF

V gene: TRBV3-1/TRBV3-2
J gene: TRBJ1-2
D gene: NA
clone size: NA
CDR3 DNA: TGTGCCAGCAGCCAGGAGGGACCGAACTATGGCTACACCTTC
CDR3 protein: CASSQEGPNYGYTF

V gene: TRBV4-2
J gene: TRBJ1-5
D gene: NA
clone size: few
CDR3 DNA: TGTGCCAGCAGTTATGGAGGCAATCAGCCCCAGCATTTT
CDR3 protein: CASSYGGNQPQHF

V gene: TRBV19
J gene: TRBJ2-4
D gene: NA
clone size: NA
CDR3 DNA: TGTGCCAGTAGTATAGAGCCGGGTGTTTCAAACATTCAGTACTTC
CDR3 protein: CASSIEPGVSNIQYF

V gene: TRBV5-1
J gene: TRBJ2-1
D gene: NA
clone size: NA
CDR3 DNA: TGCGCCAGCAGCTTGGTTACAGGTAGTGAGCAGTTCTTC
CDR3 protein: CASSLVTGSEQFF

V gene: TRBV5-1
J gene: TRBJ1-1
D gene: TRBD1
clone size: NA
CDR3 DNA: TGCGCCAGCAGCCCACCGACAGGGGTCACTGAAGCTTTCTTT
CDR3 protein: CASSPPTGVTEAFF

V gene: TRBV2
J gene: TRBJ1-2
D gene: NA
clone size: NA
CDR3 DNA: TGTGCCAGCAGTGAGGGGCCGGATGGCTACACCTTC
CDR3 protein: CASSEGPDGYTF

V gene: TRBV24-1
J gene: TRBJ2-3
D gene: TRBD2
clone size: NA
CDR3 DNA: TGTGCCACCATTCCATTTAGCGGGGGGGCCGGGCACGTTACGCAGTATTTT
CDR3 protein: CATIPFSGGAGHVTQYF

V gene: TRBV19
J gene: TRBJ1-1
D gene: NA
clone size: NA
CDR3 DNA: TGTGCCAGTAGTATCGGCGGGAACACTGAAGCTTTCTTT
CDR3 protein: CASSIGGNTEAFF

V gene: TRBV7-2
J gene: TRBJ1-2
D gene: NA
clone size: NA
CDR3 DNA: TGTGCCAGCAGCTCCTTAAGAGGCAAGACTGGCTACACCTTC
CDR3 protein: CASSSLRGKTGYTF

V gene: TRBV18
J gene: TRBJ1-2
D gene: TRBD1
clone size: NA
CDR3 DNA: TGTGCCAGCTCACCCGAGCAGACAGGGGCGGATGGCTACACCTTC
CDR3 protein: CASSPEQTGADGYTF

V gene: TRBV27
J gene: TRBJ2-7
D gene: NA
clone size: NA
CDR3 DNA: TGTGCCAGCAGCCCATGGGCCCCAACATTCTACGAGCAGTACTTC
CDR3 protein: CASSPWAPTFYEQYF

V gene: TRBV6-5
J gene: TRBJ1-6
D gene: NA
clone size: NA
CDR3 DNA: TGTGCCAGCAGTTACGGCGGGTCTGTGCTTGGTTCACCCCTCCACTTT
CDR3 protein: CASSYGGSVLGSPLHF

V gene: TRBV7-9
J gene: TRBJ2-7
D gene: TRBD1
clone size: NA
CDR3 DNA: TGTGCCAGCAGCCCCCGGACAGGGGGCAGGTACGAGCAGTACTTC
CDR3 protein: CASSPRTGGRYEQYF

V gene: TRBV6-6
J gene: TRBJ1-2
D gene: TRBD1
clone size: once
CDR3 DNA: TGTGCCAGCAGTCGGTCGCCGGGACAGGACCTTAGGGATGGCTACACCTTC
CDR3 protein: CASSRSPGQDLRDGYTF

V gene: TRBV5-1
J gene: TRBJ1-2
D gene: NA
clone size: NA
CDR3 DNA: TGCGCCAGCAGCTTGGAGCCGGGGGGAGGCTACACCTTC
CDR3 protein: CASSLEPGGGYTF

V gene: TRBV5-1
J gene: TRBJ2-1
D gene: TRBD2
clone size: NA
CDR3 DNA: TGCGCCAGCAGTTCAGGGGGCTCCGGGACTAGCGGGGGGAGCTCCTACAATGAGCAGTTCTTC
CDR3 protein: CASSSGGSGTSGGSSYNEQFF

V gene: TRBV2
J gene: TRBJ2-3
D gene: TRBD2
clone size: NA
CDR3 DNA: TGTGCCACCTCAGCCCCCGCTGGACTAGCGGGGGGGTTTAGCACAGATACGCAGTATTTT
CDR3 protein: CATSAPAGLAGGFSTDTQYF

V gene: TRBV21-1
J gene: TRBJ1-2
D gene: NA
clone size: NA
CDR3 DNA: TGTGCCAGCAGCAGGAAGGGCCTGCGGGCCTATGGCTACACCTTC
CDR3 protein: CASSRKGLRAYGYTF

V gene: TRBV5-1
J gene: TRBJ2-2
D gene: TRBD1
clone size: few
CDR3 DNA: TGCGCCAGCAGCTTGGTCGGGTCGACAGGGGCGAACACCGGGGAGCTGTTTTTT
CDR3 protein: CASSLVGSTGANTGELFF

V gene: TRBV19
J gene: TRBJ2-2
D gene: TRBD1
clone size: NA
CDR3 DNA: TGTGCCAGTAGCGATCAGGGGGCGAACACCGGGGAGCTGTTTTTT
CDR3 protein: CASSDQGANTGELFF

V gene: TRBV6-4
J gene: TRBJ1-2
D gene: NA
clone size: NA
CDR3 DNA: TGTGCTGCTAGGGGTGGCTACACCTTC
CDR3 protein: CAARGGYTF

V gene: TRBV7-2
J gene: TRBJ2-3
D gene: NA
clone size: NA
CDR3 DNA: TGTGCCAGCAGCGCCCGGGACTTCCATAGCACAGATACGCAGTATTTT
CDR3 protein: CASSARDFHSTDTQYF

V gene: TRBV24-1
J gene: TRBJ2-1
D gene: NA
clone size: once
CDR3 DNA: TGTGCCACCAGTGGGAGAGCTAGCGATGAGCAGTTCTTC
CDR3 protein: CATSGRASDEQFF

V gene: TRBV6-5
J gene: TRBJ1-2
D gene: NA
clone size: NA
CDR3 DNA: TGTGCCAGCAGTTACTCGAAGCTTCAGGGCGACTATGGCTACACCTTC
CDR3 protein: CASSYSKLQGDYGYTF

V gene: TRBV6-5
J gene: TRBJ2-1
D gene: TRBD2
clone size: NA
CDR3 DNA: TGTGCCGGACAGCGGGGGGGGGTCCACAATGAGCAGTTCTTC
CDR3 protein: CAGQRGGVHNEQFF

V gene: TRBV10-3
J gene: TRBJ2-7
D gene: NA
clone size: few
CDR3 DNA: TGTGCCATCAGTGGGGGAGCGGCCGGAACCTACGAGCAGTACTTC
CDR3 protein: CAISGGAAGTYEQYF

V gene: TRBV6-5
J gene: TRBJ2-2
D gene: TRBD1
clone size: few
CDR3 DNA: TGTGCCAGCAGGGGCTCGGGACAGAGAAGCGGGGAGCTGTTTTTT
CDR3 protein: CASRGSGQRSGELFF

V gene: TRBV24-1
J gene: TRBJ2-2
D gene: NA
clone size: NA
CDR3 DNA: TGTGCCACCGGGCAGCCAAACACCGGGGAGCTGTTTTTT
CDR3 protein: CATGQPNTGELFF

V gene: TRBV7-9
J gene: TRBJ1-1
D gene: NA
clone size: NA
CDR3 DNA: TGTGCCAGCAGGGGAAGGGGGGGAAACACTGAAGCTTTCTTT
CDR3 protein: CASRGRGGNTEAFF

V gene: TRBV6-5
J gene: TRBJ2-5
D gene: NA
clone size: once
CDR3 DNA: TGTGCCAGCAGCCCCCAGGGAGCGGGAGAGACCCAGTACTTC
CDR3 protein: CASSPQGAGETQYF

V gene: TRBV9
J gene: TRBJ2-5
D gene: TRBD1
clone size: NA
CDR3 DNA: TGTGCCAGCAGCGTAGACCCTCCCCAGGGGGCAAAAGAGACCCAGTACTTC
CDR3 protein: CASSVDPPQGAKETQYF

V gene: TRBV10-2
J gene: TRBJ1-5
D gene: TRBD1
clone size: NA
CDR3 DNA: TGCGCCAGCAAACAGGGGGATCAGCCCCAGCATTTT
CDR3 protein: CASKQGDQPQHF

V gene: TRBV6-6
J gene: TRBJ2-3
D gene: NA
clone size: NA
CDR3 DNA: TGTGCCAGCAGTCCCTTCCGCAGGGGCCTTAGCACAGATACGCAGTATTTT
CDR3 protein: CASSPFRRGLSTDTQYF

V gene: TRBV28
J gene: TRBJ1-2
D gene: NA
clone size: NA
CDR3 DNA: TGTGCCAGCAGTGCCCCGGGATCCACCTATGGCTACACCTTC
CDR3 protein: CASSAPGSTYGYTF

V gene: TRBV14
J gene: TRBJ2-7
D gene: NA
clone size: NA
CDR3 DNA: TGTGCCAGCAGCCGTTCGACAGGAGCATTTTACGAGCAGTACTTC
CDR3 protein: CASSRSTGAFYEQYF

V gene: TRBV7-9
J gene: TRBJ2-3
D gene: TRBD2
clone size: NA
CDR3 DNA: TGTGCCAGCAGCTTAGGGCGGGGGATCACAGATACGCAGTATTTT
CDR3 protein: CASSLGRGITDTQYF

V gene: TRBV24-1
J gene: TRBJ2-3
D gene: TRBD1
clone size: NA
CDR3 DNA: TGTGCCACCAGTGATGGGACAGCAGATACGCAGTATTTT
CDR3 protein: CATSDGTADTQYF

V gene: TRBV5-4
J gene: TRBJ1-1
D gene: TRBD1
clone size: NA
CDR3 DNA: TGTGCCAGCAGCCGGGGACAGGCTGTGAACACTGAAGCTTTCTTT
CDR3 protein: CASSRGQAVNTEAFF